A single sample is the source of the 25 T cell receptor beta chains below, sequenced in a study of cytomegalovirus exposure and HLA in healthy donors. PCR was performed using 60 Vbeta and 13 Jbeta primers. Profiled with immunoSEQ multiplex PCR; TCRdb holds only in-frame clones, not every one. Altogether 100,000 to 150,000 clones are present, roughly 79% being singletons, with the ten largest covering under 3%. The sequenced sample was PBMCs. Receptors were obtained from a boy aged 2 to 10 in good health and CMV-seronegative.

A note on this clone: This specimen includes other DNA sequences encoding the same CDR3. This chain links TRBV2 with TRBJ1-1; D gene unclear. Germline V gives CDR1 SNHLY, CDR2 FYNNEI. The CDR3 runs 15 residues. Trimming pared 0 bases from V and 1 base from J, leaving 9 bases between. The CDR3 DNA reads TGTGCCAGCAGTGAAGCGCTTCGGGGGAACACTGAAGCTTTCTTT. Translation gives CASSEALRGNTEAFF. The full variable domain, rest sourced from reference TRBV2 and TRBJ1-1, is EPEVTQTPSHQVTQMGQEVILRCVPISNHLYFYWYRQILGQKVEFLVSFYNNEISEKSEIFDDQFSVERPDGSNFTLKIRSTKLEDSAMYFCASSEALRGNTEAFFGQGTRLTVV.

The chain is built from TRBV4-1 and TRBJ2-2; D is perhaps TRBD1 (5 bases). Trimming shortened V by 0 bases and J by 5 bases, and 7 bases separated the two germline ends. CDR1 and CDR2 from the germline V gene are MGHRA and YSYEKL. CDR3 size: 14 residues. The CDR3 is CASSQEQVTGELFF. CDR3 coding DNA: TGCGCCAGCAGCCAAGAACAGGTTACCGGGGAGCTGTTTTTT.

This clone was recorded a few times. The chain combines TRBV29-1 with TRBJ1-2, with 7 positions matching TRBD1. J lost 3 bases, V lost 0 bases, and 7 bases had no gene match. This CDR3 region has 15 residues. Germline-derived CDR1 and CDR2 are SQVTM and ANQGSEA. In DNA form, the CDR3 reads TGCAGCGTTGAAGATCCCGACAGGGAAGACTATGGCTACACCTTC. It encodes CSVEDPDREDYGYTF.

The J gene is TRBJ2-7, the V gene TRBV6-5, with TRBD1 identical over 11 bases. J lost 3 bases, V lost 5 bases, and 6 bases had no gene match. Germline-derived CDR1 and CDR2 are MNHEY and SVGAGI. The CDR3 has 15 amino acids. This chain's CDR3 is CASSRTGQGVYEQYF. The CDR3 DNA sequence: TGTGCCAGCAGTCGCACGGGACAGGGGGTCTACGAGCAGTACTTC.

The CDR3: CASSLEQGPGTEAFF. Here the CDR3 DNA reads TGCGCCAGCAGCTTGGAGCAGGGGCCGGGCACTGAAGCTTTCTTT. The genes are TRBV5-1 and TRBJ1-1; a weak D match, TRBD1 (6 bases). From germline, CDR1 is SGHRS and CDR2 YFSETQ. CDR3 size: 15 residues. Trimming removed 0 bases from V and 4 bases from J, with 13 bases in between.

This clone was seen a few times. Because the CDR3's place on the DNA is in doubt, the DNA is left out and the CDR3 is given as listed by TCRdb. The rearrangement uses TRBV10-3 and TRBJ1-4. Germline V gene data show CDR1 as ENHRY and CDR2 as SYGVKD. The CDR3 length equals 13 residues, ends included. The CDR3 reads CAISDVLMKNCFF.

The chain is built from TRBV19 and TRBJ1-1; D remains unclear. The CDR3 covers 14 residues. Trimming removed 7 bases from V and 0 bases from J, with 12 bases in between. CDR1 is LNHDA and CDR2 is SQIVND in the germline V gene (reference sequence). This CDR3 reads CASIHPSMNTEAFF. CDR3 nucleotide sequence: TGTGCCAGTATCCATCCCTCTATGAACACTGAAGCTTTCTTT.

CDR3 bases: TGTGCCAGCAGTCCGGACAGGGAAGCTTTCTTT. Protein product: CASSPDREAFF. V is TRBV6-5 and J is TRBJ1-1; TRBD1 matches at 7 bases. Trimming removed 5 bases from V and 8 bases from J; junction bases left unmatched: 2. Germline CDR1 and CDR2: MNHEY and SVGAGI. The CDR3 sequence is 11 residues long.

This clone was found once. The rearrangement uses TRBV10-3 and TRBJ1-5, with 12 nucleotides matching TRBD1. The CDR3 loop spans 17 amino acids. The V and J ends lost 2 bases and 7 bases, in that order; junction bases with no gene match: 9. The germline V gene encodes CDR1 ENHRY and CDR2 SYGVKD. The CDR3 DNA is TGTGCCATCAGTGAGCCCTCCGGGACAGGGGGCGAGCAGCCCCAGCATTTT. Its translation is CAISEPSGTGGEQPQHF.

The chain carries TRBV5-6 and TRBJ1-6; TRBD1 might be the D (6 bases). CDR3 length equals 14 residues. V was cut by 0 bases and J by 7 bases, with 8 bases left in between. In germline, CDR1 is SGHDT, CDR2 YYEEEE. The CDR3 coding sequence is TGTGCCAGCAGCTTGGAAAGGGGGAATTCACCCCTCCACTTT. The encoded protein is CASSLERGNSPLHF.

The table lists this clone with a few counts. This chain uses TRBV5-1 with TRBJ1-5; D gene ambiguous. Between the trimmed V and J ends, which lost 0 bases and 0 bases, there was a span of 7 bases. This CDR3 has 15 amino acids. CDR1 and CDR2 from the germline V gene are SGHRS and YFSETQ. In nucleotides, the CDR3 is TGCGCCAGCAGCTTGGGCCCAGTTAGCAATCAGCCCCAGCATTTT. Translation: CASSLGPVSNQPQHF.

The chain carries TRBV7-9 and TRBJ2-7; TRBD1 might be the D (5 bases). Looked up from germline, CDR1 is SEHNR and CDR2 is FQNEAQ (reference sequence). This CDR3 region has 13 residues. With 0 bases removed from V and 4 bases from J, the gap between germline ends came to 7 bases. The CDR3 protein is CASSLARGYEQYV. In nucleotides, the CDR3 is TGTGCCAGCAGCTTAGCTAGGGGTTACGAGCAGTACGTC.

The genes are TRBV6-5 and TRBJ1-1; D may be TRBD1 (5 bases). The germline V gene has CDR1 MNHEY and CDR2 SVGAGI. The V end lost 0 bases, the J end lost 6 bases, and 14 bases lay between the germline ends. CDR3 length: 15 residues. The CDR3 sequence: CASSYSARVRPEAFF. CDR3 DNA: TGTGCCAGCAGTTACTCGGCCAGGGTGAGGCCTGAAGCTTTCTTT.

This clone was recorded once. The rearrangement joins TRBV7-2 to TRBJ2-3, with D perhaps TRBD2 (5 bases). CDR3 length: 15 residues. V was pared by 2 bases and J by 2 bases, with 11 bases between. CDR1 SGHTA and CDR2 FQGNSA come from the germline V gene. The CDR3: CASSLTEAVTDTQYF. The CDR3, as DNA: TGTGCCAGCAGCTTAACGGAAGCGGTCACAGATACGCAGTATTTT.

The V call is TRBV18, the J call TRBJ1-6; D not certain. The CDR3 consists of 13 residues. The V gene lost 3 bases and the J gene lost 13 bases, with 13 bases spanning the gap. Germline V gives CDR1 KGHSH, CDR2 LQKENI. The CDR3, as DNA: TGTGCCAGCTCACCCGAGGAGGGTACGCCCCTCCACTTT. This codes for CASSPEEGTPLHF.

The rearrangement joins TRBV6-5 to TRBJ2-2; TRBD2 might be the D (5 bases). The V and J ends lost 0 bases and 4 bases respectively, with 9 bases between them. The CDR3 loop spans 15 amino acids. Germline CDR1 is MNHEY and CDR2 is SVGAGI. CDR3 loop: CASSYSRGGTGELFF. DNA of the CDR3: TGTGCCAGCAGTTACTCCCGGGGTGGCACCGGGGAGCTGTTTTTT.

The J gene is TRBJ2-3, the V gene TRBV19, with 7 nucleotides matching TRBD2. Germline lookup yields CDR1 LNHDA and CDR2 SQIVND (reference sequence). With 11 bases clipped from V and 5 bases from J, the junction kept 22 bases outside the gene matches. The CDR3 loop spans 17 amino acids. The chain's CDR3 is CAPYSPGREVRRDTQYF. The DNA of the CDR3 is TGTGCCCCTTACTCCCCCGGTCGGGAGGTAAGGAGAGATACGCAGTATTTT.

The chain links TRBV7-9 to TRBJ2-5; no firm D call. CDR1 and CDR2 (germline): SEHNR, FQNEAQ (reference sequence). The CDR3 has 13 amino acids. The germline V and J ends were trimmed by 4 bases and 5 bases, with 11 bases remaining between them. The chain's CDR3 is CASSSRSRETQYF. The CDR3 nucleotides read TGTGCCAGCAGCTCCCGGTCGAGGGAGACCCAGTACTTC. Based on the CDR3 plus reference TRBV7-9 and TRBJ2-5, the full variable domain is DTGVSQNPRHKITKRGQNVTFRCDPISEHNRLYWYRQTLGQGPEFLTYFQNEAQLEKSRLLSDRFSAERPKGSFSTLEIQRTEQGDSAMYLCASSSRSRETQYFGPGTRLLVL.

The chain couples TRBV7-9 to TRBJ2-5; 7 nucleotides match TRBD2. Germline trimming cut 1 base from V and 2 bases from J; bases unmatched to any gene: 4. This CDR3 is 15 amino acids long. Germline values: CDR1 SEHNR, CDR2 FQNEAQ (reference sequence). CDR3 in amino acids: CASSLVGTTQETQYF. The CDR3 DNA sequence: TGTGCCAGCAGCTTAGTTGGGACTACTCAAGAGACCCAGTACTTC.

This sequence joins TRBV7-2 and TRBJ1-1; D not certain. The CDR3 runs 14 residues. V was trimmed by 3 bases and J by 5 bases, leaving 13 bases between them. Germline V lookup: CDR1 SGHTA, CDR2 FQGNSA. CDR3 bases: TGTGCCAGCAGCTTCGCCGGGTTGGAAACTGAAGCTTTCTTT. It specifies CASSFAGLETEAFF.

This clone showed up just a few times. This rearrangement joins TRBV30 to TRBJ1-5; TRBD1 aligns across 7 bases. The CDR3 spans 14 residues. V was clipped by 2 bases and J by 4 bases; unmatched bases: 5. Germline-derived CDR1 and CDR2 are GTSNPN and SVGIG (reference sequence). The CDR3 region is CAWSRDSLNQPQHF. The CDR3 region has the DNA TGTGCCTGGAGTAGGGACAGTCTAAATCAGCCCCAGCATTTT.

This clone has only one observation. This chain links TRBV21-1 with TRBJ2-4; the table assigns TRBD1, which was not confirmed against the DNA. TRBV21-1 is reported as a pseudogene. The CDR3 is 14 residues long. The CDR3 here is CASPKGQGKKIQYF. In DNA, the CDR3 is TGTGCCAGCCCCAAGGGACAGGGCAAGAAGATTCAGTACTTC.

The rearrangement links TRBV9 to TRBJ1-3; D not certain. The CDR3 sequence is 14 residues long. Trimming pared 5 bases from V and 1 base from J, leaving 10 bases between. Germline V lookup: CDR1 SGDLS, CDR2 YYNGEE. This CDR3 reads CASSVLGSGNTIYF. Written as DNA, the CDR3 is TGTGCCAGCAGTGTTCTAGGTTCTGGAAACACCATATATTTT.

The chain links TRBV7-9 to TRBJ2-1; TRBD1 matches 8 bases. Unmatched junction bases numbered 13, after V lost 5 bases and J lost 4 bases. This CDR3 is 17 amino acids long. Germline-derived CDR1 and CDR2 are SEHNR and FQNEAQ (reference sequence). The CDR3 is CASSHRSRGPFYNEQFF. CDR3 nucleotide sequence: TGTGCCAGCAGCCACCGGAGCAGGGGGCCCTTTTACAATGAGCAGTTCTTC.

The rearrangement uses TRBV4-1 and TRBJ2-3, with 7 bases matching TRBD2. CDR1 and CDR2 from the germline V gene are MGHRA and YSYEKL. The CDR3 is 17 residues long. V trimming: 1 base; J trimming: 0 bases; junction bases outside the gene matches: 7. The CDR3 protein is CASSQVASSGSTDTQYF. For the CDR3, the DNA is TGCGCCAGCAGCCAAGTCGCGTCTAGCGGAAGCACAGATACGCAGTATTTT.